Below are 19 T cell receptor beta chains sequenced from a single sample in a study of T-cell reconstitution after alpha-beta-depleted transplantation in children. This sample's TCRbeta library carried unique molecular identifier barcodes. Via MiXCR, TCRdb re-called the PCR reads, giving one row per CDR3 protein. The data hold some 600,000 distinct CDR3 sequences, with about an eighth observed a single time. The sample consisted of PBMCs, mostly from graft donor cells, taken 360 days after TCRalphabeta/CD19-depleted stem cell transplant. All receptors come from a male patient aged 5 to 17 who had a stem cell transplant for acute myeloid leukemia, so the T cells may come from the graft donor.

The chain recombines TRBV5-1 with TRBJ2-7; no clear D. This CDR3 region has 13 residues. The ends were cut back, 5 bases at V and 0 bases at J, with 9 bases in the middle. The germline CDR1 and CDR2 sequences are SGHRS and YFSETQ. The CDR3 DNA is TGCGCCAGCAGACAGTCCCACTCCTACGAGCAGTACTTC. Protein sequence: CASRQSHSYEQYF.

This clonotype was seen many times. The J gene is TRBJ2-1, the V gene TRBV6-2 or TRBV6-3; 14 bases map to TRBD2. CDR1 and CDR2 (germline): MNHEY, SVGEGT. The V gene end was trimmed by 6 bases and the J gene end by 3 bases; junction bases not matched to a gene: 19. The CDR3 length is 21 residues. The CDR3 region is CASRYRDRVNGLAGGYNEQFF. CDR3 DNA sequence: TGTGCCAGCAGATACCGGGACAGGGTTAACGGACTAGCGGGAGGCTACAATGAGCAGTTCTTC.

This clonotype was observed a few times. One end of the junction varies from germline; a read error may be responsible. This chain uses TRBV20-1 with TRBJ1-2, with TRBD1 as a possible D gene (6 bases). Germline V lookup: CDR1 DFQATT, CDR2 SNEGSKA (reference sequence). The CDR3 spans 11 residues. The CDR3 nucleotides are TGCAGTGCTAGCGACTACCGGGACAACTCCTTC. Protein: CSASDYRDNSF.

This clonotype showed up just a few times. The rearrangement uses TRBV12-3 or TRBV12-4 and TRBJ2-4; no reliable D call. This CDR3 is 16 amino acids long. With 6 bases removed from V and 0 bases from J, the gap between germline ends came to 15 bases. DNA for the CDR3: TGTGCCAGCAGATTAACGGAGACCCTAGCCAAAAACATTCAGTACTTC. It specifies CASRLTETLAKNIQYF.

This clonotype was counted between two and nine times. The chain links TRBV6-2 or TRBV6-3 to TRBJ2-1; no clear D. V dropped 7 bases and J dropped 6 bases, with 10 bases sitting between them. The CDR3 contains 12 residues. Germline loops: CDR1 MNHEY, CDR2 SVGEGT. The DNA for the CDR3 is TGTGCCAGCACCTACCCAGGCAATGAGCAGTTCTTC. Protein product: CASTYPGNEQFF.

This sequence joins TRBV28 and TRBJ2-3, with TRBD1 matching over 7 bases. V lost 4 bases, J lost 7 bases, and 8 bases stayed unmatched. Looked up from germline, CDR1 is MDHEN and CDR2 is SYDVKM. This CDR3 has 14 amino acids. The CDR3: CASSSTGWQNTQYF. DNA of the CDR3: TGTGCCAGCAGTTCGACAGGGTGGCAGAATACGCAGTATTTT.

This clonotype showed up just a few times. The chain joins TRBV28 to TRBJ1-1; D is possibly TRBD1 (5 bases). The germline CDR1 and CDR2 sequences are MDHEN and SYDVKM. The CDR3 sequence is 12 residues long. The V end was cut by 8 bases, the J end by 4 bases, with 11 bases between. This CDR3 is CASGRGVTEAFF. DNA of the CDR3: TGTGCCAGCGGGAGGGGTGTCACTGAAGCTTTCTTT.

This clonotype has just a few counts. The chain is built from TRBV14 and TRBJ1-1, with no clear D. CDR3 size: 15 residues. V lost 0 bases to trimming and J lost 0 bases, with 8 bases between them. In germline, CDR1 is SGHDN, CDR2 FVKESK. The CDR3 loop reads CASSQEHSMNTEAFF. DNA for the CDR3: TGTGCCAGCAGCCAAGAACATAGCATGAACACTGAAGCTTTCTTT.

This chain uses TRBV15 with TRBJ1-6; D might be TRBD1 (6 bases). The V gene's germline CDR1 is LNHNV and CDR2 YYDKDF (reference sequence). V was cut by 0 bases and J by 6 bases, with 15 bases left in between. The CDR3 consists of 17 residues. CDR3 protein: CATSRDRPGTSNSPLHF. The CDR3 DNA is TGTGCCACCAGCAGAGATCGGCCCGGGACATCTAATTCACCCCTCCACTTT. Using reference TRBV15 and TRBJ1-6 for the parts outside the CDR3, the full variable domain is DAMVIQNPRYQVTQFGKPVTLSCSQTLNHNVMYWYQQKSSQAPKLLFHYYDKDFNNEADTPDNFQSRRPNTSFCFLDIRSPGLGDTAMYLCATSRDRPGTSNSPLHFGNGTRLTVT.

The chain has TRBV27 and TRBJ1-5; 7 nucleotides line up with TRBD1. In germline, CDR1 is MNHEY, CDR2 SMNVEV (reference sequence). V lost 6 bases, J lost 6 bases, and 2 bases stayed unmatched. This CDR3 spans 12 amino acids. CDR3: CASRSGGQPQHF. The CDR3 DNA reads as TGTGCCAGCAGGTCAGGGGGTCAGCCCCAGCATTTT.

The V gene is TRBV20-1, the J gene TRBJ2-5; D remains ambiguous. The V and J ends lost 1 base and 9 bases respectively, with 15 bases between them. The CDR3 has 13 residues. CDR1 is DFQATT and CDR2 is SNEGSKA in the germline V gene (reference sequence). CDR3 DNA sequence: TGCAGTGCTAGAGCCGTAGTCCGAATGGCCCAGTACTTC. Residues: CSARAVVRMAQYF.

Ten or more counts support this clonotype. The gene calls are TRBV3-1 and TRBJ2-5; 9 bases are a match to TRBD2. The J segment lost 4 bases and the V segment lost 0 bases, leaving 18 bases of the junction unmatched. CDR1 and CDR2 (germline): LGHDT, YNNKEL (reference sequence). The CDR3 contains 20 residues. CDR3 sequence (DNA): TGTGCCAGCAGCCAAGATGAGGGTCCCAGGGTAGCGGGAGTTCTAGAGACCCAGTACTTC. Amino acid sequence: CASSQDEGPRVAGVLETQYF.

CDR3 in DNA: TGCAGCGTTGTGGGCGCCCCGGGAGGGCCCTCGCGGGTCTACAATGAGCAGTTCTTC. Translating gives CSVVGAPGGPSRVYNEQFF. The genes are TRBV29-1 and TRBJ2-1, with 8 positions matching TRBD2. The CDR3 is made up of 19 amino acids. The germline CDR1 and CDR2 sequences are SQVTM and ANQGSEA. Trimming removed 4 bases from V and 3 bases from J; junction bases left unmatched: 20.

This clonotype has a handful of counts. The chain carries TRBV12-3 or TRBV12-4 and TRBJ1-5, with TRBD1 matching over 8 bases. After removal of 5 bases from V and 6 bases from J, the junction contained 6 bases not matched to a gene. CDR3 length: 14 residues. The DNA for the CDR3 is TGTGCCAGCAGTCAGGGACAGGTGCGTCAGCCCCAGCATTTT. It translates to CASSQGQVRQPQHF.

The gene calls are TRBV20-1 and TRBJ2-7, with no clear D. There are 13 residues in the CDR3. The germline gives CDR1 DFQATT, CDR2 SNEGSKA (reference sequence). Trimming took 3 bases from V and 5 from J, leaving 14 bases between them. CDR3 loop: CSARQWASHEQYF. The CDR3 nucleotides read TGCAGTGCTAGGCAGTGGGCCTCACACGAGCAGTACTTC.

This clonotype was detected ten times or more. The chain's CDR3 is CASSPEGRDYNEQFF. CDR3 in DNA: TGTGCCAGCAGCCCCGAAGGTAGGGATTACAATGAGCAGTTCTTC. This sequence joins TRBV6-2 or TRBV6-3 and TRBJ2-1, with D unresolved. Trimming shortened V by 6 bases and J by 4 bases, and 16 bases separated the two germline ends. Germline V gene sequence: CDR1 MNHEY, CDR2 SVGEGT. This CDR3 is built from 15 residues.

This clonotype has just a few counts. The rearrangement uses TRBV12-3 or TRBV12-4 and TRBJ1-2; maybe TRBD1 (6 bases). Trimming left V 3 bases short and J 4 bases short, with 9 bases between. This CDR3 has 13 residues. CDR3 sequence: CASSLDSIYGYTF. DNA for the CDR3: TGTGCCAGCAGTTTGGACAGCATCTATGGCTACACCTTC.

The CDR3, as DNA: TGTGCCAGCAGCTCTGTGGGGGGCGCCGACACCGGGGAGCTGTTTTTT. Protein: CASSSVGGADTGELFF. This chain uses TRBV5-6 with TRBJ2-2; tentatively, D is TRBD1 or TRBD2 (6 bases each). The CDR3 consists of 16 residues. Germline loops: CDR1 SGHDT, CDR2 YYEEEE. V lost 3 bases, J lost 3 bases, and 15 bases lay in between.

This clonotype was observed many times. Here the CDR3 reads CASSLPSGNLYEQYF. The CDR3 DNA is TGTGCCAGCAGTCTTCCTAGCGGGAATTTGTACGAGCAGTACTTC. V gene TRBV12-3 or TRBV12-4 combines with J gene TRBJ2-7; TRBD2 matches at 9 bases. The CDR3 has 15 residues. V lost 5 bases to trimming and J lost 4 bases; unmatched junction nucleotides: 9.